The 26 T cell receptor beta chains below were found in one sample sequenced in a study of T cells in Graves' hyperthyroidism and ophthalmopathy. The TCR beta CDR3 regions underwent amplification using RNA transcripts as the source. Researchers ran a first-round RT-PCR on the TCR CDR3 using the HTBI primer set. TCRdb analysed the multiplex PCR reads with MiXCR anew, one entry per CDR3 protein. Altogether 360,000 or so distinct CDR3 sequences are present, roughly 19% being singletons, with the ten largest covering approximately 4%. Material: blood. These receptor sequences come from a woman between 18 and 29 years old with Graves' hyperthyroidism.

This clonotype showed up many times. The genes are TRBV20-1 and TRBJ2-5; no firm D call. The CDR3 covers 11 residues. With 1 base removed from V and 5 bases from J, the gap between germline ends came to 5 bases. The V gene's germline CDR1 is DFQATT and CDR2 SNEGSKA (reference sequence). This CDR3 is CSARGRETQYF. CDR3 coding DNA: TGCAGTGCTAGAGGACGGGAGACCCAGTACTTC.

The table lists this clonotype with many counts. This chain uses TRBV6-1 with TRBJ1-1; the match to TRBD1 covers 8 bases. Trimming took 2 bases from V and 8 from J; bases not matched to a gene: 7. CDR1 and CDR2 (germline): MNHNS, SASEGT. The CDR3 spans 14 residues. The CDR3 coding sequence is TGTGCCAGCAGTGAAACAGGGGGACTATCCGAAGCTTTCTTT. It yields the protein CASSETGGLSEAFF.

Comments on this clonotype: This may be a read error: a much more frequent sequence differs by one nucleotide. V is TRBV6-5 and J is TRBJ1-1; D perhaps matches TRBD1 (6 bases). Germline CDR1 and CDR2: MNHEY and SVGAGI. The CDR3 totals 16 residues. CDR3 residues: CAGSSTGPSRIAEAFF. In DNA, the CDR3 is TGTGCCGGCAGTTCTACAGGGCCCTCTCGGATTGCTGAAGCTTTCTTT.

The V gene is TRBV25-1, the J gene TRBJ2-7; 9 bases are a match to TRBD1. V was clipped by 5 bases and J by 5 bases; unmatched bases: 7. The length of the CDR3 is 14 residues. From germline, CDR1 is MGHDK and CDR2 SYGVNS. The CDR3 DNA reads TGTGCCAGCAGTCCCCGGGACAGGGAAAACGAGCAGTACTTC. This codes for CASSPRDRENEQYF.

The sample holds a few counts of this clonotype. CDR3 amino acids: CASSHGGPATF. Written as DNA, the CDR3 is TGTGCCAGCAGCCATGGAGGGCCTGCCACCTTC. The V gene is TRBV3-1, the J gene TRBJ1-2; D remains unclear. Per germline, CDR1 LGHDT and CDR2 YNNKEL (reference sequence). The V and J ends lost 3 bases and 13 bases respectively, with 12 bases between them. This CDR3 has 11 residues.

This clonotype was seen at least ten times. CDR3 in amino acids: CASSLVGGGAYEQYF. The CDR3 nucleotides read TGTGCCAGCAGTTTAGTCGGCGGGGGGGCCTACGAGCAGTACTTC. The chain links TRBV27 to TRBJ2-7, with 9 bases lining up with TRBD2. V lost 2 bases, J lost 2 bases, and 4 bases stayed unmatched. CDR1 is MNHEY, CDR2 SMNVEV, per germline (reference sequence). The CDR3 runs to 15 residues.

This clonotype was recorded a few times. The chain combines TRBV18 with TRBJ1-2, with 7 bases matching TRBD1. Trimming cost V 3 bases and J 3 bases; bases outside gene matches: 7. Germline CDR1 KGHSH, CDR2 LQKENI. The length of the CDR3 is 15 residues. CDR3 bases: TGTGCCAGCTCACCTGCGGCAGGGGGGGACTATGGCTACACCTTC. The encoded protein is CASSPAAGGDYGYTF.

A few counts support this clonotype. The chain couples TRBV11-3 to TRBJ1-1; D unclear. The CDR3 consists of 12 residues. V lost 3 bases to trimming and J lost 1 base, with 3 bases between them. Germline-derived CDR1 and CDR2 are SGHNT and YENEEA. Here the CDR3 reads CASSFSNTEAFF. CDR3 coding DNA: TGTGCCAGCAGCTTTTCGAACACTGAAGCTTTCTTT.

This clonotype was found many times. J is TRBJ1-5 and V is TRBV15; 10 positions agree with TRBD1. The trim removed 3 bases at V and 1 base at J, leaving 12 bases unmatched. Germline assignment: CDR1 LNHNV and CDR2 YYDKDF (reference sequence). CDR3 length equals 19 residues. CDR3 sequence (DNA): TGTGCCACCAGCAGGCTCATGGACAGGGGGGCGGGAAGCAATCAGCCCCAGCATTTT. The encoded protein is CATSRLMDRGAGSNQPQHF.

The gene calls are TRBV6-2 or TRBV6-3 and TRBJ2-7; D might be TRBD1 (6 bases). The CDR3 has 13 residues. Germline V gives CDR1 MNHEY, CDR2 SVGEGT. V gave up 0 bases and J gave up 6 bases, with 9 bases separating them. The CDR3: CASSYSTGSEQYF. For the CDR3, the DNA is TGTGCCAGCAGTTACTCGACAGGTAGCGAGCAGTACTTC.

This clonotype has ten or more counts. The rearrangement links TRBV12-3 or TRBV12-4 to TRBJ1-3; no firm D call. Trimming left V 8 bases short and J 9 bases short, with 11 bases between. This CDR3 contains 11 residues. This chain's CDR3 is CASVRGATIYF. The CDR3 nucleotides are TGTGCCAGCGTACGGGGAGCCACCATATATTTT.

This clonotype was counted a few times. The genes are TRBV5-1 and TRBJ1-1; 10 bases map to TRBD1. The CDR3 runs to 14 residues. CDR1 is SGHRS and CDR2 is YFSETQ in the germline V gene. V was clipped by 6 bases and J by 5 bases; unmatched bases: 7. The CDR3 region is CASTLRQGATEAFF. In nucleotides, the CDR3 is TGCGCCAGCACCCTTAGACAGGGGGCTACTGAAGCTTTCTTT.

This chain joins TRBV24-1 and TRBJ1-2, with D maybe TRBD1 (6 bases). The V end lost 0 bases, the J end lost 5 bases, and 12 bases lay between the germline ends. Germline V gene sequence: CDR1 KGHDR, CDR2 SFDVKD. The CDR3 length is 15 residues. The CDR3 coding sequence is TGTGCCACCAGTGATTTGGTTGCAGGGGCATATGGCTACACCTTC. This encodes CATSDLVAGAYGYTF.

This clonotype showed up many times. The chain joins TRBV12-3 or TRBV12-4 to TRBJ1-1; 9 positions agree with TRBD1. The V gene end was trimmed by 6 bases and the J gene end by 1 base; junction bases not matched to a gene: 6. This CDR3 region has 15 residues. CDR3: CASSPLTGGNTEAFF. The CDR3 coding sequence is TGTGCCAGCAGCCCACTGACAGGGGGGAACACTGAAGCTTTCTTT.

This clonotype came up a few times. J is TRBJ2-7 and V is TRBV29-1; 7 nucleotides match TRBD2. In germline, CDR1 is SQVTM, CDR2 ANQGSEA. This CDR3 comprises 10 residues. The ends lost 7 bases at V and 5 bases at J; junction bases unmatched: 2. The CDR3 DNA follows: TGCAGCGGGGGGGGGAACGAGCAGTACTTC. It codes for CSGGGNEQYF.

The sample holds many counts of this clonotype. DNA for the CDR3: TGCAGTGCTAGAGCCCAGTCGACAGTCCAGGGTCGGGGGAATTCTTACGAGCAGTACTTC. This encodes CSARAQSTVQGRGNSYEQYF. The rearrangement links TRBV20-1 to TRBJ2-7; D may be TRBD2 (6 bases). The CDR3 has 20 amino acids. The germline V gene encodes CDR1 DFQATT and CDR2 SNEGSKA (reference sequence). Between the trimmed V and J ends, which lost 1 base and 4 bases, there was a span of 32 bases.

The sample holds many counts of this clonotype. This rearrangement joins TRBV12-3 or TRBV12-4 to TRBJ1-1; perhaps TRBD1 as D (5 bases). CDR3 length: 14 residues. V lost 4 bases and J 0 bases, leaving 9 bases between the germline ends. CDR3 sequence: CASSWQGMNTEAFF. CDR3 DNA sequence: TGTGCCAGCAGTTGGCAGGGCATGAACACTGAAGCTTTCTTT.

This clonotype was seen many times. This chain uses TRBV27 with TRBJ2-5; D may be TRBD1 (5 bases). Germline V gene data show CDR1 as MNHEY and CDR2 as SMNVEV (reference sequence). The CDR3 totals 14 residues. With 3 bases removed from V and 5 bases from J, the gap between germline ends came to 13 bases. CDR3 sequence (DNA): TGTGCCAGCAGTTTTGAAAGGGGAAAGGAGACCCAGTACTTC. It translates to CASSFERGKETQYF.

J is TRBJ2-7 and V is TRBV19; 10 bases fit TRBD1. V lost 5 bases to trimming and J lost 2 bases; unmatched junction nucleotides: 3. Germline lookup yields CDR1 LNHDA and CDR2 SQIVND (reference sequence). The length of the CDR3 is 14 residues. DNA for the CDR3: TGTGCCAGTAGTGAGGGGACAGGGGCCTACGAGCAGTACTTC. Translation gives CASSEGTGAYEQYF.

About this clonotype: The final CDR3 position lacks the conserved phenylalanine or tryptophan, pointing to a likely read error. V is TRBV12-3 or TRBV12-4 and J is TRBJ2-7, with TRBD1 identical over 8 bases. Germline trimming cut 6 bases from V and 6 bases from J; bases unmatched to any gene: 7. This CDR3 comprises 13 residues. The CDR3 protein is CASSRDRSLEQYD. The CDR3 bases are TGTGCCAGCAGCAGGGACAGGAGCCTCGAGCAGTACGAC.

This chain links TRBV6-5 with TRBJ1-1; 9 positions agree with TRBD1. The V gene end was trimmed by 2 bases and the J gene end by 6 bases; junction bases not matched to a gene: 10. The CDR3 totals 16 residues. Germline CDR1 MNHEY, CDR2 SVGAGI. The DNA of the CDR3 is TGTGCCAGCAGTTACCTCTCGACAGGGGGAACGGCTGAAGCTTTCTTT. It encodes CASSYLSTGGTAEAFF.

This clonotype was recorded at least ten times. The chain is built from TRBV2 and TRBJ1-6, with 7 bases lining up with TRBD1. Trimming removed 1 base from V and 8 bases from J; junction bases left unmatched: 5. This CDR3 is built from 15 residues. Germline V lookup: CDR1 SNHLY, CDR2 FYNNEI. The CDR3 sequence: CASSEDRGQDSPLHF. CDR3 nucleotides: TGTGCCAGCAGTGAAGACAGGGGACAAGATTCACCCCTCCACTTT. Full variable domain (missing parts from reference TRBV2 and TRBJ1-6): EPEVTQTPSHQVTQMGQEVILRCVPISNHLYFYWYRQILGQKVEFLVSFYNNEISEKSEIFDDQFSVERPDGSNFTLKIRSTKLEDSAMYFCASSEDRGQDSPLHFGNGTRLTVT.

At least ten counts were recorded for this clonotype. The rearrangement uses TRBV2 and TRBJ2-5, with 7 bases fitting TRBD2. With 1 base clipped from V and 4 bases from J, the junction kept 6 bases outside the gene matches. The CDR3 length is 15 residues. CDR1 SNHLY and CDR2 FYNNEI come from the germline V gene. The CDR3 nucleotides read TGTGCCAGCAGTGAAGGCGCAGCGGGGACAGAGACCCAGTACTTC. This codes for CASSEGAAGTETQYF.

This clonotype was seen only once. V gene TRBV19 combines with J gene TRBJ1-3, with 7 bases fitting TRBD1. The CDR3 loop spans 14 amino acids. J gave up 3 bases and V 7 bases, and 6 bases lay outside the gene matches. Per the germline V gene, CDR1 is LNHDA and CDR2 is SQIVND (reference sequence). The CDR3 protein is CASNPTGNGNTIYF. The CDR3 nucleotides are TGTGCCAGTAATCCGACAGGGAATGGAAACACCATATATTTT.

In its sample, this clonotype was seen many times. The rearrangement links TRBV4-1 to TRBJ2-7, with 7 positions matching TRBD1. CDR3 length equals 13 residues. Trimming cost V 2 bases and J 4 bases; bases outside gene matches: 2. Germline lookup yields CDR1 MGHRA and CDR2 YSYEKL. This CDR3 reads CASSQQQGYEQYF. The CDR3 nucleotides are TGCGCCAGCAGCCAACAACAGGGGTACGAGCAGTACTTC.

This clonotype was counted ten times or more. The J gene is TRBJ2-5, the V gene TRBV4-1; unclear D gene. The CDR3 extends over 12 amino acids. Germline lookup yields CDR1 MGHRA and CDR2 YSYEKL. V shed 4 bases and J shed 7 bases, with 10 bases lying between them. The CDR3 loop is CASSLQAGTQYF. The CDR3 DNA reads TGCGCCAGCAGCCTCCAAGCAGGGACCCAGTACTTC.